Below, 14 T cell receptor beta chains from the same sample are listed, as sequenced in a study of blood T cell repertoires in COVID-19. Clones were sequenced by immunoSEQ multiplex PCR, and TCRdb holds only the in-frame ones, with some missing. This sample has almost 200,000 clones, with roughly 80% found just once. Sequencing was done on a sample of peripheral blood. These receptors were collected from a woman aged 40 to 50 with COVID-19, enrolled during active disease.

This sequence joins TRBV6-6 and TRBJ2-6; D remains unclear. V lost 10 bases, J lost 0 bases, and 10 bases lay in between. CDR3 length: 14 residues. Germline V gene sequence: CDR1 MNHNY, CDR2 SVGAGI (reference sequence). The CDR3, as DNA: TGTGCCACCCTAGTCCACTCTGGGGCCAACGTCCTGACTTTC. Its translation: CATLVHSGANVLTF.

This clone was seen only a few times. This chain connects TRBV9 to TRBJ1-3; a possible D gene is TRBD1 (6 bases). In germline, CDR1 is SGDLS, CDR2 YYNGEE. The V end was cut by 0 bases, the J end by 0 bases, with 7 bases between. The CDR3 totals 15 residues. This CDR3 reads CASSVGTVSGNTIYF. The CDR3 DNA sequence: TGTGCCAGCAGCGTAGGGACAGTCTCTGGAAACACCATATATTTT.

This clone was found once. This chain uses TRBV30 with TRBJ2-1; the D gene is possibly TRBD2 (6 bases). CDR1 and CDR2 (germline): GTSNPN, SVGIG (reference sequence). V lost 5 bases and J lost 10, with 24 bases in between. The CDR3 loop spans 15 amino acids. This chain's CDR3 is CAWRPRGVNSWEQFF. CDR3 nucleotide sequence: TGTGCCTGGCGTCCGCGGGGTGTCAATTCATGGGAGCAGTTCTTC.

The gene calls are TRBV19 and TRBJ2-1, with 7 bases fitting TRBD2. The V segment lost 3 bases and the J segment 8 bases; nucleotides outside the gene matches: 7. CDR3 size: 14 residues. The germline CDR1 and CDR2 sequences are LNHDA and SQIVND (reference sequence). The CDR3: CASSIGAGEDEQFF. The CDR3 bases are TGTGCCAGTAGTATTGGTGCGGGGGAGGATGAGCAGTTCTTC.

This sequence joins TRBV9 and TRBJ2-2, with 9 bases identical to TRBD1. The CDR3 is 17 residues long. The V gene's germline CDR1 is SGDLS and CDR2 YYNGEE. The junction had 11 bases not matched to a gene; V was cut back by 6 bases and J by 2 bases. This chain's CDR3 is CASTRTGDSRNTGELFF. CDR3 in DNA: TGTGCCAGCACTAGGACAGGGGACTCCCGAAACACCGGGGAGCTGTTTTTT.

This clone turned up a few times. The chain employs TRBV20-1 and TRBJ2-4; no firm D call. CDR1 DFQATT and CDR2 SNEGSKA come from the germline V gene (reference sequence). The germline V and J ends were trimmed by 3 bases and 7 bases, with 7 bases remaining between them. The CDR3 is 11 residues long. CDR3 loop: CSARSENIQYF. CDR3 bases: TGCAGTGCTAGGTCTGAGAACATTCAGTACTTC.

A single count supports this clone. The genes are TRBV14 and TRBJ2-3; D is uncertain. Germline V gene sequence: CDR1 SGHDN, CDR2 FVKESK. The ends were cut back, 3 bases at V and 7 bases at J, with 8 bases in the middle. This CDR3 comprises 12 residues. This CDR3 is CASSQLRYTQYF. The DNA of the CDR3 is TGTGCCAGCAGCCAGCTGCGATATACGCAGTATTTT. Together with reference TRBV14 and TRBJ2-3, the CDR3 gives the full variable domain: EAGVTQFPSHSVIEKGQTVTLRCDPISGHDNLYWYRRVMGKEIKFLLHFVKESKQDESGMPNNRFLAERTGGTYSTLKVQPAELEDSGVYFCASSQLRYTQYFGPGTRLTVL.

V and J are TRBV7-2 and TRBJ1-1; no clear D. The CDR3 sequence is 14 residues long. CDR1 and CDR2 from the germline V gene are SGHTA and FQGNSA. Trimming shortened V by 5 bases and J by 2 bases, and 12 bases separated the two germline ends. The CDR3 region has the DNA TGTGCCAGCAGCCCATGGGCCCGAAACACTGAAGCTTTCTTT. Translating gives CASSPWARNTEAFF.

The chain couples TRBV24-1 to TRBJ2-1; possible D gene TRBD1, 6 bases. Germline V gives CDR1 KGHDR, CDR2 SFDVKD. CDR3 length: 11 amino acids. V was pared by 6 bases and J by 7 bases, with 6 bases between. The CDR3 spells CATSQGNEQFF. In nucleotides, the CDR3 is TGTGCCACCAGTCAGGGGAATGAGCAGTTCTTC.

The chain employs TRBV30 and TRBJ2-7; D is perhaps TRBD1 (5 bases). CDR1 is GTSNPN and CDR2 is SVGIG in the germline V gene (reference sequence). Trimming took 3 bases from V and 2 from J, leaving 11 bases between them. The CDR3 loop spans 13 amino acids. The CDR3: CAWRQGKAYEQYF. The CDR3 coding sequence is TGTGCCTGGAGGCAGGGTAAGGCCTACGAGCAGTACTTC.

Worth noting for this clone: Germline is not matched at one junction end, which may reflect a read error. The chain uses TRBV4-1 and TRBJ1-1; 8 bases line up with TRBD1. The CDR3 length is 15 residues. Germline V gene lookup returns CDR1 MGHRA and CDR2 YSYEKL. This chain's CDR3 is CASSHHRQGNPEAFF. DNA of the CDR3: TGCGCCAGCAGCCACCATAGACAGGGGAACCCTGAAGCTTTCTTT.

V gene TRBV23-1 combines with J gene TRBJ1-5; 11 nucleotides align to TRBD1. TRBV23-1 falls under the ORF class, with uncertain function. Germline trimming cut 0 bases from V and 3 bases from J; bases unmatched to any gene: 13. The CDR3 has 20 residues. The CDR3 DNA reads TGCGCCAGCAGTCAATCTCGAGTTTGGACGGGACAGGGGGTCAATCAGCCCCAGCATTTT. Encoded protein: CASSQSRVWTGQGVNQPQHF.

This clone was detected ten times or more. The chain recombines TRBV9 with TRBJ2-7; D may be TRBD1 (7 bases). The CDR3 consists of 13 residues. Between the trimmed V and J ends, which lost 4 bases and 8 bases, there was a span of 16 bases. From germline, CDR1 is SGDLS and CDR2 YYNGEE. The CDR3 loop is CASSRGGGTKQYF. The CDR3 DNA is TGTGCCAGCAGCCGCGGAGGGGGCACGAAGCAGTACTTC.

This chain uses TRBV12-3 or TRBV12-4 with TRBJ2-5; D is undetermined. The CDR3 loop spans 12 amino acids. Trimming took off 4 bases at V and 11 bases at J, with 14 bases between the two ends. This chain's CDR3 is CASSYVTLEQYF. CDR3 nucleotide sequence: TGTGCCAGCAGTTATGTGACTTTGGAACAGTACTTC.